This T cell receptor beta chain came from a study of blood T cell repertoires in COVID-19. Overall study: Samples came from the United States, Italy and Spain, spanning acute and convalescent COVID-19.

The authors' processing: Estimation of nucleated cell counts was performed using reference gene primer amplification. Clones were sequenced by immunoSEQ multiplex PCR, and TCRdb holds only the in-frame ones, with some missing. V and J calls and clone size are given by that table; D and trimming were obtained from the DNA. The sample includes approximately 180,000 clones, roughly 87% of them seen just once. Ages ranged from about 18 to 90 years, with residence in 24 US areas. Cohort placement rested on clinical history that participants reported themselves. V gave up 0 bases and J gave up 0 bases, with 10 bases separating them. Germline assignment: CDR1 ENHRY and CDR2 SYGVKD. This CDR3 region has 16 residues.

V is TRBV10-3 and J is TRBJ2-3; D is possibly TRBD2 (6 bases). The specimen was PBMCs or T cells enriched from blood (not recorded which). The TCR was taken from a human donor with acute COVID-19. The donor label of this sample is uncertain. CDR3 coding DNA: TGTGCCATCAGTGAGTCATCGGGAGCTAGCACAGATACGCAGTATTTT. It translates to CAISESSGASTDTQYF.